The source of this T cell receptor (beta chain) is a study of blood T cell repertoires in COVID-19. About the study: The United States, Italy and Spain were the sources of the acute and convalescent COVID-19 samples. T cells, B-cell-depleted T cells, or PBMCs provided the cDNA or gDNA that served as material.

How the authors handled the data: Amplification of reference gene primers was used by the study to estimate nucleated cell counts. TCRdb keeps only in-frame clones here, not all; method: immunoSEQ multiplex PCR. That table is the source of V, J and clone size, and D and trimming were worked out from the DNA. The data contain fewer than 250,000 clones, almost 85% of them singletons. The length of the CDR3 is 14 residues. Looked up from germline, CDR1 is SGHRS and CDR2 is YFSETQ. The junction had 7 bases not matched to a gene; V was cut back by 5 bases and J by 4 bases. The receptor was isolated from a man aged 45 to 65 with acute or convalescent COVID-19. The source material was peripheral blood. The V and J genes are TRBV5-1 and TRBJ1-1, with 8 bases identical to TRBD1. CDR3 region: CASRDREGGTEAFF. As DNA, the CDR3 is TGCGCCAGCAGGGACAGGGAGGGAGGCACTGAAGCTTTCTTT.